This entry lists 5 T cell receptor beta chains sequenced from one sample in a study of T cell responses to AZD1222 COVID-19 vaccine. Data came from immunoSEQ multiplex PCR; TCRdb stores just in-frame clones and leaves some out. The data show 130,000 to 150,000 clones, around nine tenths seen once. The source was peripheral blood, collected on day 0 of MenACWY control vaccination. The origin of the receptors is an adult in good health.

This chain's CDR3 is CASSSPSSTDTQYF. The CDR3 region has the DNA TGTGCCAGCAGCTCCCCTAGCAGCACAGATACGCAGTATTTT. V and J are TRBV5-4 and TRBJ2-3; D might be TRBD2 (5 bases). Trimming removed 3 bases from V and 0 bases from J, with 8 bases in between. Germline lookup yields CDR1 SGHNT and CDR2 YYREEE (reference sequence). The length of the CDR3 is 14 residues.

The chain carries TRBV27 and TRBJ2-5, with D unclear. V was trimmed by 1 base and J by 5 bases, leaving 8 bases between them. Germline lookup yields CDR1 MNHEY and CDR2 SMNVEV (reference sequence). There are 13 residues in the CDR3. CDR3 in amino acids: CASSLLGSETQYF. The CDR3, as DNA: TGTGCCAGCAGTTTATTGGGGTCGGAGACCCAGTACTTC.

This chain uses TRBV20-1 with TRBJ1-1; D is possibly TRBD1 (6 bases). The CDR3 sequence is 11 residues long. Looked up from germline, CDR1 is DFQATT and CDR2 is SNEGSKA (reference sequence). The V end was cut by 7 bases, the J end by 11 bases, with 17 bases between. The CDR3 here is CSGGQGPWAFF. The CDR3, as DNA: TGCAGTGGGGGCCAGGGGCCGTGGGCTTTCTTT.

CDR3 sequence reads: CASSRSDEQFF. DNA of the CDR3: TGTGCCAGCTCTAGGTCCGATGAGCAGTTCTTC. The rearrangement uses TRBV6-5 and TRBJ2-1; no definite D call. The CDR3 extends over 11 amino acids. Germline CDR1 reads MNHEY; CDR2 reads SVGAGI. V was clipped by 8 bases and J by 8 bases, with 10 bases between them.

CDR3 loop: CAWSVARRGPDSPLHF. CDR3 coding DNA: TGTGCCTGGAGTGTTGCCAGGAGGGGGCCTGATTCACCCCTCCACTTT. The J gene is TRBJ1-6, the V gene TRBV30; 7 nucleotides agree with TRBD1. This CDR3 is 16 amino acids long. V lost 0 bases, J lost 8 bases, and 10 bases stayed unmatched. Germline CDR1 GTSNPN, CDR2 SVGIG (reference sequence).